These 21 T cell receptor beta chains were sequenced from one sample in a study of Ad26.COV2.S vaccination and SARS-CoV-2 variants. Documented treatment: around 19 received Ad26.COV2.S at low or high dose, single or two shots; 5 received placebo; per-sample allocation not given. Collection of samples fell on day 63 after the first vaccine or placebo injection. TCRdb's copy holds only in-frame clones and misses some; the assay was immunoSEQ multiplex PCR. The sample contains about 460,000 clones, 80% to 90% of which appear only once. This material consisted of peripheral blood, taken in a trial of Ad26.COV2.S vaccine versus placebo. The receptors stem from a person aged 18 to 65 who received the Ad26.COV2.S COVID-19 vaccine or a placebo.

This clone was detected only once. The V and J genes are TRBV7-2 and TRBJ2-3; 12 bases line up with TRBD2. The CDR3 length is 17 residues. Unmatched junction bases numbered 8, after V lost 5 bases and J lost 2 bases. Germline V gene data show CDR1 as SGHTA and CDR2 as FQGNSA. The DNA of the CDR3 is TGTGCCAGCAGCCTAGGACTAGCGGGGACACACACAGATACGCAGTATTTT. Translated: CASSLGLAGTHTDTQYF.

The chain is built from TRBV5-4 and TRBJ2-3, with D perhaps TRBD1 or TRBD2 (5 bases each). CDR1 and CDR2 (germline): SGHNT, YYREEE (reference sequence). The V end lost 2 bases, the J end lost 1 base, and 11 bases lay between the germline ends. The CDR3 extends over 15 amino acids. CDR3 sequence: CASSFRDGRTDTQYF. The CDR3 DNA sequence: TGTGCCAGCAGCTTCCGGGACGGTCGCACAGATACGCAGTATTTT.

The chain employs TRBV5-1 and TRBJ1-4, with 11 bases matching TRBD1. The V gene end was trimmed by 0 bases and the J gene end by 7 bases; junction bases not matched to a gene: 5. From germline, CDR1 is SGHRS and CDR2 YFSETQ. CDR3 length: 16 residues. CDR3 bases: TGCGCCAGCAGCTTGGCAGGACAGGGGGCAGGTGAAAAACTGTTTTTT. The encoded protein is CASSLAGQGAGEKLFF.

A remark on this clone: Distinct nucleotide sequences in the sample also encode this CDR3. V gene TRBV7-2 combines with J gene TRBJ1-2; D is possibly TRBD1 (5 bases). CDR1 and CDR2 from the germline V gene are SGHTA and FQGNSA. The CDR3 has 13 residues. V lost 3 bases to trimming and J lost 6 bases, with 11 bases between them. The CDR3 DNA follows: TGTGCCAGCAGCTTTGGGAGGGGTGATGGCTACACCTTC. Translation gives CASSFGRGDGYTF.

The chain combines TRBV5-1 with TRBJ1-2, with TRBD1 as a possible D gene (6 bases). Per germline, CDR1 SGHRS and CDR2 YFSETQ. Trimming cost V 5 bases and J 4 bases, with 9 bases left between them. This CDR3 region has 12 residues. CDR3 sequence (DNA): TGCGCCAGCAGTGGACAGTTCTATGGCTACACCTTC. Its protein is CASSGQFYGYTF.

V gene TRBV4-3 combines with J gene TRBJ2-1, with 7 nucleotides matching TRBD2. CDR3 length: 16 residues. CDR1 LGHNA and CDR2 YSLEER come from the germline V gene. The V gene end was trimmed by 4 bases and the J gene end by 7 bases; junction bases not matched to a gene: 13. CDR3 in amino acids: CASSRRLASGPNEQFF. CDR3 nucleotide sequence: TGCGCCAGCAGCCGAAGGCTCGCTAGCGGACCAAATGAGCAGTTCTTC.

The chain uses TRBV4-3 and TRBJ1-2, with D unclear. The CDR3 length is 14 residues. With 0 bases removed from V and 8 bases from J, the gap between germline ends came to 13 bases. Germline V gives CDR1 LGHNA, CDR2 YSLEER. This chain's CDR3 is CASSQDLASWGYTF. CDR3 nucleotide sequence: TGCGCCAGCAGCCAAGATTTGGCGTCTTGGGGCTACACCTTC.

This chain connects TRBV3-1 (or the pseudogene TRBV3-2) to TRBJ2-7, with 8 bases that match TRBD1. The CDR3 has 14 amino acids. With 5 bases clipped from V and 5 bases from J, the junction kept 8 bases outside the gene matches. The V gene's germline CDR1 is LGHDT and CDR2 YNNKEL (reference sequence). The CDR3 region is CASSGQGGYHEQYF. In nucleotides, the CDR3 is TGTGCCAGCAGCGGACAGGGCGGATATCACGAGCAGTACTTC.

V is TRBV19 and J is TRBJ1-2; tentative D call: TRBD1 (6 bases). V was cut by 5 bases and J by 8 bases, with 18 bases left in between. The CDR3 is made up of 14 amino acids. Germline V CDR1 and CDR2: LNHDA, SQIVND (reference sequence). DNA of the CDR3: TGTGCCAGTAGTGCCCTCGGGGGCGGTAGCGGCTACACCTTC. Translated, it gives CASSALGGGSGYTF.

The genes are TRBV15 and TRBJ2-7; perhaps TRBD1 as D (6 bases). The ends were cut back, 0 bases at V and 7 bases at J, with 10 bases in the middle. The germline V gene encodes CDR1 LNHNV and CDR2 YYDKDF (reference sequence). The CDR3 runs to 13 residues. For the CDR3, the DNA is TGTGCCACCAGCAGAGATTTTACAGGGGAGCAGTACTTC. Protein product: CATSRDFTGEQYF.

This clone came up a few times. The gene calls are TRBV2 and TRBJ2-5, with 7 nucleotides matching TRBD1. Trimming at V came to 2 bases and at J to 5 bases, leaving 8 bases not matched to a gene. From germline, CDR1 is SNHLY and CDR2 FYNNEI. There are 15 residues in the CDR3. CDR3 nucleotide sequence: TGTGCCAGCAGTGAAACGACAAGGGGGCTGGAGACCCAGTACTTC. Amino acids: CASSETTRGLETQYF. Together with reference TRBV2 and TRBJ2-5, the CDR3 gives the full variable domain: EPEVTQTPSHQVTQMGQEVILRCVPISNHLYFYWYRQILGQKVEFLVSFYNNEISEKSEIFDDQFSVERPDGSNFTLKIRSTKLEDSAMYFCASSETTRGLETQYFGPGTRLLVL.

This chain links TRBV2 with TRBJ1-5; tentative D call: TRBD1 (5 bases). Per the germline V gene, CDR1 is SNHLY and CDR2 is FYNNEI. This CDR3 is 14 amino acids long. Trimming removed 3 bases from V and 6 bases from J, with 12 bases in between. The CDR3 bases are TGTGCCAGCAGTGACGGGACGGGTGGTCAGCCCCAGCATTTT. It is translated as CASSDGTGGQPQHF. The full variable domain, completed using reference TRBV2 and TRBJ1-5, is EPEVTQTPSHQVTQMGQEVILRCVPISNHLYFYWYRQILGQKVEFLVSFYNNEISEKSEIFDDQFSVERPDGSNFTLKIRSTKLEDSAMYFCASSDGTGGQPQHFGDGTRLSIL.

The chain joins TRBV6-6 to TRBJ1-5; no clear D gene. The CDR3 loop spans 15 amino acids. Germline V lookup: CDR1 MNHNY, CDR2 SVGAGI (reference sequence). V lost 0 bases to trimming and J lost 0 bases, with 6 bases between them. As DNA, the CDR3 is TGTGCCAGCAGTTACTCTGGGTTTAGCAATCAGCCCCAGCATTTT. This translates into CASSYSGFSNQPQHF.

The chain combines TRBV19 with TRBJ1-5; D not resolved. V lost 7 bases and J lost 3, with 10 bases in between. The CDR3 sequence is 13 residues long. Germline V gene data show CDR1 as LNHDA and CDR2 as SQIVND (reference sequence). As DNA, the CDR3 is TGTGCCAGTACCCGGGAGGCCAATCAGCCCCAGCATTTT. This gives the protein CASTREANQPQHF.

The CDR3 DNA follows: TGTGCCAGCAGCGCCGAGCTCGGCTATGGCTACACCTTC. Translated, it gives CASSAELGYGYTF. The chain joins TRBV7-3 to TRBJ1-2; D ambiguous. The CDR3 length is 13 residues. V shed 5 bases and J shed 4 bases, with 11 bases lying between them. CDR1 SGHTA and CDR2 FQGTGA come from the germline V gene.

The chain recombines TRBV19 with TRBJ1-2; maybe TRBD1 (5 bases). CDR1 is LNHDA, CDR2 SQIVND, per germline (reference sequence). CDR3 length equals 14 residues. V was pared by 4 bases and J by 5 bases, with 14 bases between. The CDR3 nucleotides read TGTGCCAGTAGTACACAGGAGTCTAGTTATGGCTACACCTTC. Residues: CASSTQESSYGYTF.

The rearrangement links TRBV12-3 or TRBV12-4 to TRBJ1-1; D gene uncertain. Between the trimmed V and J ends, which lost 7 bases and 8 bases, there was a span of 14 bases. The CDR3 contains 12 residues. The CDR3 DNA follows: TGTGCCAGCACTCCCGAGCCGGGAGAAGCTTTCTTT. It yields the protein CASTPEPGEAFF.

As for this clone: In the same sample, other DNA sequences code for this CDR3. The chain carries TRBV5-1 and TRBJ2-1, with 12 bases identical to TRBD2. Germline CDR1 SGHRS, CDR2 YFSETQ. Trimming at V came to 4 bases and at J to 4 bases, leaving 3 bases not matched to a gene. The CDR3 loop spans 15 amino acids. The DNA of the CDR3 is TGCGCCAGCAGCCCCCTAGCGGGGGGGTACAATGAGCAGTTCTTC. It yields the protein CASSPLAGGYNEQFF.

The gene calls are TRBV12-3 or TRBV12-4 and TRBJ1-2; perhaps TRBD1 as D (5 bases). The ends were cut back, 6 bases at V and 2 bases at J, with 10 bases in the middle. The CDR3 sequence is 13 residues long. The CDR3 DNA is TGTGCCAGCAGATCGGGGCGCAACTATGGCTACACCTTC. Its protein is CASRSGRNYGYTF.

The V call is TRBV15, the J call TRBJ1-1, with D hard to call. Germline CDR1 is LNHNV and CDR2 is YYDKDF (reference sequence). This CDR3 contains 15 residues. Trimming shortened V by 6 bases and J by 5 bases, and 19 bases separated the two germline ends. This chain's CDR3 is CATRGTVSGLTEAFF. DNA of the CDR3: TGTGCCACCAGGGGTACAGTCTCGGGTCTAACTGAAGCTTTCTTT.

The chain combines TRBV27 with TRBJ2-7; either TRBD1 or TRBD2 may supply D (5 bases each). The V gene lost 4 bases and the J gene lost 6 bases, with 10 bases spanning the gap. CDR3 length equals 12 residues. Germline lookup yields CDR1 MNHEY and CDR2 SMNVEV (reference sequence). The CDR3 loop reads CASSSGTGEQYF. The DNA for the CDR3 is TGTGCCAGCAGTTCCGGGACGGGCGAGCAGTACTTC.